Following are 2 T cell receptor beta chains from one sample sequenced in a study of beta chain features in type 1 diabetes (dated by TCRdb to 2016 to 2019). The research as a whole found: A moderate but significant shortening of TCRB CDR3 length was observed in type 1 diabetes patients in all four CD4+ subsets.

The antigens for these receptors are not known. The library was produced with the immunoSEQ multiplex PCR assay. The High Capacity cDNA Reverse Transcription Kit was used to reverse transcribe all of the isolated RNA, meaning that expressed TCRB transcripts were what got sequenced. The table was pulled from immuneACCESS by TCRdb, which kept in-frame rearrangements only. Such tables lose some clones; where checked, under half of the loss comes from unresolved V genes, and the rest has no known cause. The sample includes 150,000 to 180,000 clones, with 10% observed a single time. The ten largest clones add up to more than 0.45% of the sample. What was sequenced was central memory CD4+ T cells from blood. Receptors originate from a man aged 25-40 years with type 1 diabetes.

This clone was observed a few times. As DNA, the CDR3 is TGTGCCACCAGCAGAGCGAGGACTAGCGGATCGGGGTACGAGCAGTACTTC. This gives the protein CATSRARTSGSGYEQYF. The chain recombines TRBV15 with TRBJ2-7; 10 nucleotides align to TRBD2. Losses at the gene ends were 1 base for V and 4 bases for J; bases not matched to a gene: 10. CDR1 LNHNV and CDR2 YYDKDF come from the germline V gene (reference sequence). The CDR3 is 17 amino acids. Using reference TRBV15 and TRBJ2-7 for the parts outside the CDR3, the full variable domain is DAMVIQNPRYQVTQFGKPVTLSCSQTLNHNVMYWYQQKSSQAPKLLFHYYDKDFNNEADTPDNFQSRRPNTSFCFLDIRSPGLGDTAMYLCATSRARTSGSGYEQYFGPGTRLTVT.

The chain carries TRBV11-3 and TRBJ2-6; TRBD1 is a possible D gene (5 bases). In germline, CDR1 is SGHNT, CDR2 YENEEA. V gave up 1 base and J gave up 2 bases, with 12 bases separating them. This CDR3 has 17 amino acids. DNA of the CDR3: TGTGCCAGCAGCTTAGGTACAGGCGGCGCTGGGGCCAACGTCCTGACTTTC. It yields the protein CASSLGTGGAGANVLTF.